This T cell receptor (beta chain) originates from a study of circulating CD8 cells and anti-PD-1 response in melanoma. Study-wide results and limits: Replicates were generally not done for experiments.

Germline V lookup: CDR1 SQVTM, CDR2 ANQGSEA. This CDR3 region has 16 residues. From live CD3+CD8+TCRalphabeta+ cells, four PD-1 and/or TIGIT subsets were sorted. This clonotype is categorized as medium-sized. Its cognate antigen is unknown. The junction and the germline gene differ at one end; a read error may be behind it. The QIAseq Immune Repertoire TCR panel built the libraries from approximately 16 ng of total RNA. TCRdb ran MiXCR on the reads and lists one entry per CDR3 protein. Among about 430 distinct CDR3 sequences listed, roughly 9% were seen once. This TCR came from a human donor with melanoma. Sequencing was performed on CD8+ T cells from PBMCs, taken at baseline or after one month of anti-PD-1 therapy (not recorded which). The gene calls are TRBV29-1 and TRBJ2-1; D possibly corresponds to TRBD1 (5 bases). The CDR3 is CSVEPMDIPIYNEQFF. CDR3 nucleotides: TGCAGTGTTGAACCGATGGACATCCCTATCTACAATGAGCAGTTCTTC.